One sample yielded the 32 T cell receptor beta chains listed below, sequenced in a study of cytomegalovirus exposure and HLA in healthy donors. It was with 60 Vbeta and 13 Jbeta primers that the PCR ran. Sequencing was performed with immunoSEQ multiplex PCR; in TCRdb, only in-frame clones are kept and a portion is missing. The sample shows 90,000 to 120,000 clones, around 76% of them seen only once. The sample comprised PBMCs. Source of these receptors: a man younger than 35 in good health and CMV-seronegative.

The CDR3 region is CASSLAGVGYTEAFF. CDR3 nucleotide sequence: TGCGCCAGCAGCTTGGCCGGGGTGGGGTACACTGAAGCTTTCTTT. The rearrangement uses TRBV5-1 and TRBJ1-1; D is unresolved. The germline CDR1 and CDR2 sequences are SGHRS and YFSETQ. CDR3 length equals 15 residues. The V end lost 0 bases, the J end lost 3 bases, and 12 bases lay between the germline ends.

The chain recombines TRBV18 with TRBJ2-1; TRBD2 matches 9 bases. This CDR3 has 14 residues. Germline lookup yields CDR1 KGHSH and CDR2 LQKENI. V shed 4 bases and J 7 bases; nucleotides not matched to a gene: 5. In DNA, the CDR3 is TGTGCCAGCTCACGAGCGGGGGGACAGAATGAGCAGTTCTTC. Translation: CASSRAGGQNEQFF. Based on the CDR3 plus reference TRBV18 and TRBJ2-1, the full variable domain is NAGVMQNPRHLVRRRGQEARLRCSPMKGHSHVYWYRQLPEEGLKFMVYLQKENIIDESGMPKERFSAEFPKEGPSILRIQQVVRGDSAAYFCASSRAGGQNEQFFGPGTRLTVL.

The rearrangement uses TRBV7-2 and TRBJ1-6; no clear D gene. This CDR3 is built from 14 residues. V dropped 3 bases and J dropped 9 bases, with 12 bases sitting between them. CDR1 is SGHTA, CDR2 FQGNSA, per germline. CDR3 amino acids: CASSFGNRGSPLHF. The DNA for the CDR3 is TGTGCCAGCAGCTTTGGCAACCGGGGTTCACCCCTCCACTTT.

The chain links TRBV4-3 to TRBJ1-5, with 9 bases identical to TRBD1. This CDR3 has 15 residues. Germline V CDR1 and CDR2: LGHNA, YSLEER. J was trimmed by 0 bases and V by 5 bases; bases with no gene match: 2. The CDR3 region has the DNA TGCGCCAGCAGCTGGGACAGGGATAGCAATCAGCCCCAGCATTTT. It yields the protein CASSWDRDSNQPQHF.

Of note for this clone: One end of the junction varies from germline; a read error may be responsible. The rearrangement uses TRBV7-9 and TRBJ2-5; a weak D match, TRBD2 (7 bases). The J call may not be correct, given that the DNA end is closer to TRBJ2-7. The germline gives CDR1 SEHNR, CDR2 FQNEAQ (reference sequence). The CDR3 is made up of 14 amino acids. CDR3 DNA: TGTTCCAGCAGCTCCCCCGGGGGGCCCTACGAGCAGTACTTC. Its protein product is CSSSSPGGPYEQYF.

The chain has TRBV6-6 and TRBJ2-7, with TRBD2 matching over 8 bases. The CDR3 is 15 amino acids. Germline assignment: CDR1 MNHNY and CDR2 SVGAGI (reference sequence). With V trimmed by 6 bases and J by 1 base, 8 bases remained unmatched. Written as DNA, the CDR3 is TGTGCCAGCAGCCCACAGCGGGGGACGTCCTACGAGCAGTACTTC. This sequence encodes CASSPQRGTSYEQYF.

CDR3 coding DNA: TGTGCCAGCAGATCCATACAGGGGTGGGACTACGAGCAGTACTTC. This sequence encodes CASRSIQGWDYEQYF. The chain joins TRBV6-5 to TRBJ2-7; TRBD1 matches at 7 bases. The CDR3 spans 15 residues. Germline assignment: CDR1 MNHEY and CDR2 SVGAGI. V lost 6 bases and J lost 3; bases outside the gene matches: 11.

In this sample, this clone turned up a few times. The J gene is TRBJ2-7, the V gene TRBV5-6; possible D gene TRBD1, 6 bases. The CDR3 is made up of 15 amino acids. Trimming removed 2 bases from V and 2 bases from J, with 14 bases in between. CDR1 SGHDT and CDR2 YYEEEE come from the germline V gene. This CDR3 reads CASSLTGLATYEQYF. The CDR3 bases are TGTGCCAGCAGCTTAACAGGGTTAGCTACCTACGAGCAGTACTTC.

This clone is a singleton in its sample. The chain combines TRBV7-9 with TRBJ1-2; D uncertain. The CDR3 loop spans 15 amino acids. Germline V gene lookup returns CDR1 SEHNR and CDR2 FQNEAQ (reference sequence). The ends were cut back, 1 base at V and 0 bases at J, with 9 bases in the middle. CDR3 bases: TGTGCCAGCAGCTTAGGCGGCGGTGCTAACTATGGCTACACCTTC. This sequence encodes CASSLGGGANYGYTF. Together with reference TRBV7-9 and TRBJ1-2, the CDR3 gives the full variable domain: DTGVSQNPRHKITKRGQNVTFRCDPISEHNRLYWYRQTLGQGPEFLTYFQNEAQLEKSRLLSDRFSAERPKGSFSTLEIQRTEQGDSAMYLCASSLGGGANYGYTFGSGTRLTVV.

The V and J genes are TRBV5-6 and TRBJ2-7, with D maybe TRBD2 (6 bases). The CDR3 runs to 12 residues. From germline, CDR1 is SGHDT and CDR2 YYEEEE. The ends were cut back, 3 bases at V and 7 bases at J, with 11 bases in the middle. This chain's CDR3 is CASSWTRGEQYF. The CDR3 DNA reads as TGTGCCAGCAGCTGGACTCGGGGGGAGCAGTACTTC. Supplemented by reference TRBV5-6 and TRBJ2-7, the full variable domain reads DAGVTQSPTHLIKTRGQQVTLRCSPKSGHDTVSWYQQALGQGPQFIFQYYEEEERQRGNFPDRFSGHQFPNYSSELNVNALLLGDSALYLCASSWTRGEQYFGPGTRLTVT.

This clone came up once. The chain joins TRBV7-2 to TRBJ2-2; 7 bases are shared with TRBD2. V lost 5 bases, J lost 0 bases, and 6 bases stayed unmatched. The CDR3 runs to 16 residues. The germline V gene encodes CDR1 SGHTA and CDR2 FQGNSA. CDR3 coding DNA: TGTGCCAGCAGCCCGGTGGGGGGGGCGAACACCGGGGAGCTGTTTTTT. The encoded protein is CASSPVGGANTGELFF.

The gene calls are TRBV15 and TRBJ2-7; possibly TRBD2 for D (7 bases). The V end lost 2 bases, the J end lost 2 bases, and 19 bases lay between the germline ends. The length of the CDR3 is 17 residues. The germline CDR1 and CDR2 sequences are LNHNV and YYDKDF (reference sequence). CDR3 amino acids: CATSRPGRGPSAYEQYF. CDR3 nucleotides: TGTGCCACCAGCAGACCGGGGCGGGGGCCGTCTGCCTACGAGCAGTACTTC. Combining the CDR3 with reference TRBV15 and TRBJ2-7 gives the whole variable domain DAMVIQNPRYQVTQFGKPVTLSCSQTLNHNVMYWYQQKSSQAPKLLFHYYDKDFNNEADTPDNFQSRRPNTSFCFLDIRSPGLGDTAMYLCATSRPGRGPSAYEQYFGPGTRLTVT.

This clone was observed a single time. This chain joins TRBV6-5 and TRBJ2-1; 13 positions match TRBD2. This CDR3 has 15 amino acids. The V and J ends lost 5 bases and 7 bases, in that order; junction bases with no gene match: 5. Germline values: CDR1 MNHEY, CDR2 SVGAGI. The CDR3 loop is CASSPRTSGGNEQFF. The CDR3 coding sequence is TGTGCCAGCAGTCCGCGGACTAGCGGGGGTAATGAGCAGTTCTTC.

This clone was detected only once. The chain recombines TRBV7-6 with TRBJ2-2; TRBD1 might be the D (5 bases). CDR1 is SGHVS and CDR2 is FNYEAQ in the germline V gene. The CDR3 consists of 16 residues. Trimming stripped 0 bases from V and 4 bases from J, with 12 bases between. The CDR3 sequence is CASSLALAGPTGELFF. The CDR3, as DNA: TGTGCCAGCAGCTTAGCGTTGGCAGGGCCCACCGGGGAGCTGTTTTTT.

This chain joins TRBV7-3 and TRBJ2-7; 8 bases align to TRBD1. CDR1 and CDR2 (germline): SGHTA, FQGTGA. This CDR3 comprises 15 residues. V gave up 1 base and J gave up 6 bases; unmatched junction bases: 8. CDR3 sequence: CASSLNPGQAGEQYF. The CDR3 nucleotides are TGTGCCAGCAGCTTAAATCCGGGACAGGCTGGCGAGCAGTACTTC.

The chain couples TRBV29-1 to TRBJ1-1; perhaps TRBD1 as D (5 bases). V dropped 3 bases and J dropped 4 bases, with 12 bases sitting between them. CDR3 size: 13 residues. The germline gives CDR1 SQVTM, CDR2 ANQGSEA. This CDR3 reads CSVDTGGGTEAFF. CDR3 in DNA: TGCAGCGTTGATACGGGGGGTGGCACTGAAGCTTTCTTT.

The V call is TRBV7-2, the J call TRBJ2-5; D unresolved. The germline CDR1 and CDR2 sequences are SGHTA and FQGNSA. The CDR3 spans 14 residues. Trimming cost V 1 base and J 2 bases, with 8 bases left between them. In nucleotides, the CDR3 is TGTGCCAGCAGCTTAGGTAGCCGTCAAGAGACCCAGTACTTC. It yields the protein CASSLGSRQETQYF.

This clone was picked up one time. The gene calls are TRBV5-1 and TRBJ1-4; the D gene is possibly TRBD1 (5 bases). The CDR3 has 15 amino acids. Germline CDR1 SGHRS, CDR2 YFSETQ. The germline V and J ends were trimmed by 5 bases and 1 base, with 12 bases remaining between them. This CDR3 is CASSAGHRTNEKLFF. The DNA for the CDR3 is TGCGCCAGCAGTGCTGGACACCGAACTAATGAAAAACTGTTTTTT. Looking up the rest from reference TRBV5-1 and TRBJ1-4 gives the full variable domain: KAGVTQTPRYLIKTRGQQVTLSCSPISGHRSVSWYQQTPGQGLQFLFEYFSETQRNKGNFPGRFSGRQFSNSRSEMNVSTLELGDSALYLCASSAGHRTNEKLFFGSGTQLSVL.

The genes are TRBV6-6 and TRBJ2-7; unclear D gene. The ends were cut back, 6 bases at V and 3 bases at J, with 6 bases in the middle. The CDR3 spans 11 residues. Germline V lookup: CDR1 MNHNY, CDR2 SVGAGI (reference sequence). Here the CDR3 reads CASSRSYEQYF. CDR3 DNA: TGTGCCAGCAGCCGGAGCTACGAGCAGTACTTC.

V and J are TRBV6-6 and TRBJ1-6, with 9 bases aligning to TRBD1. Germline V gene lookup returns CDR1 MNHNY and CDR2 SVGAGI (reference sequence). This CDR3 has 16 amino acids. V gave up 4 bases and J gave up 10 bases; unmatched junction bases: 11. This CDR3 is CASSFLVRQGDSPLHF. The CDR3 DNA sequence: TGTGCCAGCAGTTTTCTCGTTAGACAGGGGGACTCACCCCTCCACTTT.

V and J are TRBV7-2 and TRBJ1-2; D possibly corresponds to TRBD1 (5 bases). The CDR3 extends over 15 amino acids. Germline lookup yields CDR1 SGHTA and CDR2 FQGNSA. V lost 0 bases, J lost 1 base, and 9 bases lay in between. CDR3 bases: TGTGCCAGCAGCTTAGCTGGGGACTATAACTATGGCTACACCTTC. Amino acid sequence: CASSLAGDYNYGYTF.

This CDR3 reads CASSDFTGELFF. CDR3 nucleotides: TGTGCCAGCAGTGACTTCACCGGGGAGCTGTTTTTT. The chain couples TRBV6-1 to TRBJ2-2; D not certain. This CDR3 contains 12 residues. Germline loops: CDR1 MNHNS, CDR2 SASEGT. V was shortened by 3 bases and J by 4 bases, with 3 bases between the two germline ends.

CDR3: CASSQMAGGSSDTQYF. The CDR3 nucleotides read TGCGCCAGCAGCCAAATGGCAGGGGGTTCCTCAGATACGCAGTATTTT. This rearrangement joins TRBV5-1 to TRBJ2-3; 7 bases map to TRBD1. J was trimmed by 4 bases and V by 4 bases; bases with no gene match: 12. This CDR3 has 16 residues. Germline V gives CDR1 SGHRS, CDR2 YFSETQ.

The CDR3 loop is CASTPGRGGSEAFF. The CDR3 DNA reads TGTGCCAGCACCCCGGGCAGGGGTGGGTCTGAAGCTTTCTTT. The chain carries TRBV6-5 and TRBJ1-1; TRBD1 might be the D (6 bases). Germline lookup yields CDR1 MNHEY and CDR2 SVGAGI. Deletions cut 7 bases from V and 6 bases from J, with 18 bases between. The CDR3 totals 14 residues.

This clone was seen a few times. The chain links TRBV5-1 to TRBJ2-6, with D perhaps matching TRBD2 (5 bases). The V and J ends lost 0 bases and 0 bases respectively, with 7 bases between them. CDR1 SGHRS and CDR2 YFSETQ come from the germline V gene. This CDR3 has 16 amino acids. The chain's CDR3 is CASSLDDYSGANVLTF. For the CDR3, the DNA is TGCGCCAGCAGCTTGGATGACTACTCTGGGGCCAACGTCCTGACTTTC.

The genes are TRBV6-6 and TRBJ1-2, with a weak D call TRBD1 (6 bases). The CDR3 has 14 amino acids. Trimming shortened V by 6 bases and J by 4 bases, and 15 bases separated the two germline ends. From germline, CDR1 is MNHNY and CDR2 SVGAGI (reference sequence). The CDR3 is CASRSLQGPYGYTF. CDR3 nucleotide sequence: TGTGCCAGCAGATCCCTCCAGGGGCCCTATGGCTACACCTTC.

The CDR3 DNA reads as TGCGCCAGCAGGCCTGCGGGGGGGGTGAACACCGGGGAGCTGTTTTTT. Translating gives CASRPAGGVNTGELFF. This rearrangement joins TRBV5-1 to TRBJ2-2, with 9 bases matching TRBD2. This CDR3 region has 16 residues. CDR1 SGHRS and CDR2 YFSETQ come from the germline V gene. Germline trimming cut 5 bases from V and 1 base from J; bases unmatched to any gene: 6.

The gene calls are TRBV11-2 and TRBJ2-5; 8 nucleotides align to TRBD1. V shed 1 base, J shed 4 bases, and the junction held 8 bases outside the gene matches. Germline CDR1 is SGHAT and CDR2 is FQNNGV. This CDR3 has 16 amino acids. CDR3 bases: TGTGCCAGCAGCTTAGGGACAGGGTTTTTTATAGAGACCCAGTACTTC. Its protein product is CASSLGTGFFIETQYF.

This clone was seen a single time. The chain links TRBV4-2 to TRBJ1-2; D possibly corresponds to TRBD1 (5 bases). V was trimmed by 1 base and J by 5 bases, leaving 17 bases between them. CDR1 and CDR2 (germline): LGHNA, YNFKEQ. The length of the CDR3 is 16 residues. CDR3 sequence reads: CASSQGSDSAGYGYTF. The CDR3 nucleotides read TGTGCCAGCAGCCAAGGCTCCGACAGCGCCGGATATGGCTACACCTTC.

The chain couples TRBV2 to TRBJ2-3; D is possibly TRBD2 (5 bases). V shed 4 bases and J shed 0 bases, with 11 bases lying between them. This CDR3 region has 15 residues. Per germline, CDR1 SNHLY and CDR2 FYNNEI. CDR3 region: CASSAGGPSTDTQYF. CDR3 nucleotides: TGTGCCAGCAGTGCGGGCGGGCCTAGCACAGATACGCAGTATTTT.

V gene TRBV6-4 combines with J gene TRBJ2-1, with 10 bases matching TRBD2. The CDR3 runs 15 residues. Germline V gene sequence: CDR1 MRHNA, CDR2 SNTAGT. With V trimmed by 6 bases and J by 6 bases, 8 bases remained unmatched. The CDR3 here is CASSPGTSDSNEQFF. DNA of the CDR3: TGTGCCAGCAGCCCCGGGACTAGCGATAGCAATGAGCAGTTCTTC.

V and J are TRBV6-6 and TRBJ2-5; 8 nucleotides align to TRBD2. With 3 bases clipped from V and 2 bases from J, the junction kept 2 bases outside the gene matches. CDR1 is MNHNY, CDR2 SVGAGI, per germline (reference sequence). The length of the CDR3 is 14 residues. CDR3 loop: CASSYGTSQETQYF. The CDR3 nucleotides are TGTGCCAGCAGTTATGGGACTAGTCAAGAGACCCAGTACTTC.